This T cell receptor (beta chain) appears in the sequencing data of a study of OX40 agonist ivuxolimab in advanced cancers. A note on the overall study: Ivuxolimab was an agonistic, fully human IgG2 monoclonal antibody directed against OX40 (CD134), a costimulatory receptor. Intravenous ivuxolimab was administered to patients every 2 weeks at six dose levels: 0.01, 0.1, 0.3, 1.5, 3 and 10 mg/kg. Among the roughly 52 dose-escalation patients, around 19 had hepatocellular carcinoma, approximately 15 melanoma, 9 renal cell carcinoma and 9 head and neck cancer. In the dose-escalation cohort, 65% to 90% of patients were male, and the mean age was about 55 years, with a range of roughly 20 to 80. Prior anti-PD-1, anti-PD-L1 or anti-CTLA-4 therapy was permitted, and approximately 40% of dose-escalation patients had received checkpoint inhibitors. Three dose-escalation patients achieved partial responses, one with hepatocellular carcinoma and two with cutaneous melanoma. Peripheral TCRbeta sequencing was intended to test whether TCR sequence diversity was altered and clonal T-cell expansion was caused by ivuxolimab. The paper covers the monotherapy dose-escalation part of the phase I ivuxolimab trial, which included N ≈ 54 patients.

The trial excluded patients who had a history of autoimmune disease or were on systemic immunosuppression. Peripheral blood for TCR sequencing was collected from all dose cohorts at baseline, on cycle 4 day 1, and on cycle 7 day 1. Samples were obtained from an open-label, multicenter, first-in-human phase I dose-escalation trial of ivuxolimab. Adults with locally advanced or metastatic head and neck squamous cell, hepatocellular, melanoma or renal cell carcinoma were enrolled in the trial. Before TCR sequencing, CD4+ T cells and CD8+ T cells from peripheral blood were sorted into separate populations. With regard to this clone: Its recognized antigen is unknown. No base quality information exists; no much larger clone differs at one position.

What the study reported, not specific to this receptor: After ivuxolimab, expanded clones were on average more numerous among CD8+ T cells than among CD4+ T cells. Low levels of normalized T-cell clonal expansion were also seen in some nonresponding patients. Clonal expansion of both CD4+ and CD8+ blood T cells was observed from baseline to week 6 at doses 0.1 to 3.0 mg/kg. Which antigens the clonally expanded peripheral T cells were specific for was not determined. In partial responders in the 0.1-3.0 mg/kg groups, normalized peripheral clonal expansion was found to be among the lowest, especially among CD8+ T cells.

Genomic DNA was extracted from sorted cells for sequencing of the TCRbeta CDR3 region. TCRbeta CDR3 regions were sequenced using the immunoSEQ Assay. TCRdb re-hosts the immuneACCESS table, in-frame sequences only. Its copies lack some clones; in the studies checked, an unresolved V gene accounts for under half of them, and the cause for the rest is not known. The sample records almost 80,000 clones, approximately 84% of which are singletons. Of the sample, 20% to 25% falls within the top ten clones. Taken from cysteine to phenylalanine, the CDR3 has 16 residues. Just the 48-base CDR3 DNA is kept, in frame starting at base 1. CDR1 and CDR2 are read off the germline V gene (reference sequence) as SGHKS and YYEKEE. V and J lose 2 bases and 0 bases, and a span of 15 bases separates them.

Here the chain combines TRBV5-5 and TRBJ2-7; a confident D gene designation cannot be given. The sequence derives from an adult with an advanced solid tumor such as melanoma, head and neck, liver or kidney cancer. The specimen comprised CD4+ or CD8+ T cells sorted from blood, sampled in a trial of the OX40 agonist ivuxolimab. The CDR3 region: CASSFDQALSSYEQYF. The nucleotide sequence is TGTGCCAGCAGCTTTGACCAGGCCCTGAGCTCCTACGAGCAGTACTTC. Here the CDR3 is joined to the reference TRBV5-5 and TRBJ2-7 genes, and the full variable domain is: DAGVTQSPTHLIKTRGQQVTLRCSPISGHKSVSWYQQVLGQGPQFIFQYYEKEERGRGNFPDRFSARQFPNYSSELNVNALLLGDSALYLCASSFDQALSSYEQYFGPGTRLTVT.